A single T cell receptor beta chain is shown here with its context. Its specificity is not known. The data stem from a study of cytomegalovirus exposure and HLA in healthy donors. Overall study context: Earlier findings included some 120 million unique TCR beta sequences obtained from about 180 million T cells.

The germline gives CDR1 SGHTA, CDR2 FQGTGA. With 0 bases clipped from V and 0 bases from J, the junction kept 5 bases outside the gene matches. The CDR3 contains 17 residues. Findings and limits, study-wide: It was in a later analysis that TCR association rates were seen to vary by HLA locus, highest for DRB1 and lowest for HLA-C.

Each donor's status was that of a healthy bone marrow donor. Primers for the PCR totalled 60 Vbeta and 13 Jbeta. Sequencing used immunoSEQ multiplex PCR; TCRdb keeps in-frame clones, though not all of them. Here the sample spans more than 85,000 clones, around 63% being singletons. The clonotype originates from a man aged 25-45 years in good health and CMV-seronegative. The J gene is TRBJ2-4, the V gene TRBV7-3, with 7 bases aligning to TRBD2. Sequencing used PBMCs. CDR3 DNA sequence: TGTGCCAGCAGCTTAACGGGTAGCGGGCTAGCCAAAAACATTCAGTACTTC. This sequence encodes CASSLTGSGLAKNIQYF.